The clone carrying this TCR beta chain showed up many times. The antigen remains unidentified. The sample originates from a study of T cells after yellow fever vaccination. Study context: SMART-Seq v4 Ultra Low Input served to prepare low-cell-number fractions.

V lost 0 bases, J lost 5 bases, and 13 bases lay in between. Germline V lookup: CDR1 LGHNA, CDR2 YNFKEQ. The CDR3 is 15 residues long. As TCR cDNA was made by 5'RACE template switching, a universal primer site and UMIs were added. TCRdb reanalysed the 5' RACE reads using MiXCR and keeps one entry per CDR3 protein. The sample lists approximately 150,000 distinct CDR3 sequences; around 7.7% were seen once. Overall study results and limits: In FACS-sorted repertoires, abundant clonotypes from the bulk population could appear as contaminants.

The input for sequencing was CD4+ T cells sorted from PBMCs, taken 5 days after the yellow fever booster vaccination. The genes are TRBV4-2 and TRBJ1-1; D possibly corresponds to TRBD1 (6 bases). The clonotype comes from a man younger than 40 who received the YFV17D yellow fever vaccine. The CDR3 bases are TGTGCCAGCAGCCAAGAAACAGGGTCGGGGACTGAAGCTTTCTTT. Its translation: CASSQETGSGTEAFF.